What follows describes a single T cell receptor (beta chain). Clones were sequenced by immunoSEQ multiplex PCR, and TCRdb holds only the in-frame ones, with some missing. The repertoire holds around 140,000 clones, with about 90% as singletons. The CDR3 length is 14 residues. CDR1 and CDR2 (germline): SEHNR, FQNEAQ (reference sequence). Deletions cut 4 bases from V and 2 bases from J, with 8 bases between. These data are taken from a study of T cell responses to AZD1222 COVID-19 vaccine. The sequenced sample was peripheral blood, obtained 28 days after the second AZD1222 dose. This TCR was recovered from an adult who received the AZD1222 COVID-19 vaccine. The chain employs TRBV7-9 and TRBJ1-4; tentative D call: TRBD1 (6 bases). CDR3 nucleotides: TGTGCCAGCAGCTCCACAGGGACTAATGAAAAACTGTTTTTT. Protein: CASSSTGTNEKLFF.